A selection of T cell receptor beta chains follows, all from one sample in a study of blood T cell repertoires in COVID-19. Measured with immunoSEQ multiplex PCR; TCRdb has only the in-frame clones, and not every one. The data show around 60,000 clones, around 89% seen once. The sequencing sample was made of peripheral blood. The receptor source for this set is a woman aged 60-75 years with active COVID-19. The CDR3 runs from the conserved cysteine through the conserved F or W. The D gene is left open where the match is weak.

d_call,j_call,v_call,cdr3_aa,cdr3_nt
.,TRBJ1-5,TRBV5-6,CASSLGWAGPSNQPQHF,TGTGCCAGCAGCTTGGGATGGGCAGGGCCTTCTAATCAGCCCCAGCATTTT
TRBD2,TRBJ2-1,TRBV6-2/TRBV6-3,CASSRTSGGPPGNEQFF,TGTGCCAGCAGCCGTACTAGCGGGGGCCCTCCTGGGAATGAGCAGTTCTTC
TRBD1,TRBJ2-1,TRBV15,CATKGQGAEEQFF,TGTGCCACCAAGGGACAGGGGGCAGAAGAGCAGTTCTTC
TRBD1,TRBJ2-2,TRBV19,CASTDRGTGELFF,TGTGCCAGTACCGACAGGGGAACCGGGGAGCTGTTTTTT
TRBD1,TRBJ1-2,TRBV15,CATSRGMQGANGYTF,TGTGCCACCAGCAGAGGAATGCAGGGGGCTAATGGCTACACCTTC
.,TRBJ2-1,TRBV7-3,CASSPVGQGLFDEQFF,TGTGCCAGCAGCCCCGTTGGGCAGGGGCTCTTCGATGAGCAGTTCTTC
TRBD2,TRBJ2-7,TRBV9,CASGRGGLGEQYF,TGTGCCTCTGGGCGGGGGGGCCTGGGCGAGCAGTACTTC
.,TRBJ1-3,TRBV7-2,CASSEGGPISGNTIYF,TGTGCCAGCAGCGAAGGGGGACCCATCTCTGGAAACACCATATATTTT
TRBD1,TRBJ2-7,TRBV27,CASSTTTGVYEQYF,TGTGCCAGCAGTACTACCACAGGGGTATACGAGCAGTACTTC
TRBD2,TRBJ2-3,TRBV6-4,CASSEGRGGPRDTQYF,TGTGCCAGCAGTGAGGGGCGGGGGGGCCCCAGAGATACGCAGTATTTT
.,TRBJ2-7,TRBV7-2,CASSIRAGSLYEQYF,TGTGCCAGCAGCATCCGGGCGGGATCCTTATACGAGCAGTACTTC